These T cell receptor beta chains were read from a single sample in a study of HIV-infected patients and healthy controls. TCRdb fed the 5' RACE reads into MiXCR, producing one record per CDR3 protein. This repertoire shows 15,000 to 17,000 distinct CDR3 sequences, approximately 7% found once; its top ten account for roughly 8%. Source material: blood. The source is an adult in good health. The CDR3 runs from the conserved cysteine through the conserved F or W. The D gene is left open where the match is weak. Clone size is not always given. Where it is, it says once, few, many or a class for expanded clones.

>TRBJ2-3|TRBV7-3|many|NA|13
TGTGCCAGCAGCTTAATATTTCGAGATACGCAGTATTTT
CASSLIFRDTQYF
>TRBJ2-1|TRBV6-2/TRBV6-3|medium-sized|NA|18
TGTGCCAGCAGCCGTTCCGGGGTCGGGACTTACTCCTACAATGAGCAGTTCTTC
CASSRSGVGTYSYNEQFF
>TRBJ1-4|TRBV12-3/TRBV12-4|many|NA|11
TGTGCCAGTGGACTTACTGAAAAACTGTTTTTT
CASGLTEKLFF
>TRBJ1-3|TRBV7-2|many|NA|14
TGTGCCAGCAGCGGGGACCGCTCTGGAAACACCATATATTTT
CASSGDRSGNTIYF
>TRBJ1-2|TRBV20-1|many|NA|14
TGCAGTGCTAGTGAAACGGACAGATTATATGGCTACACCTTC
CSASETDRLYGYTF
>TRBJ2-7|TRBV19|many|NA|12
TGTGCCAGTAGTATGGGGGCCTACGAGCAGTACTTC
CASSMGAYEQYF
>TRBJ1-1|TRBV18|NA|NA|15
TGTGCCAGCTCACCAGGGCTCGAATCTAACACTGAAGCTTTCTTT
CASSPGLESNTEAFF
>TRBJ2-7|TRBV19|many|TRBD1|14
TGTGCCAGTAGTACTCCGGGACAGGTCTACGAGCAGTACTTC
CASSTPGQVYEQYF
>TRBJ2-5|TRBV24-1|medium-sized|TRBD2|14
TGTGCCACCAGCGGAGCGGGAGAGGTAGAGACCCAGTACTTC
CATSGAGEVETQYF
>TRBJ2-7|TRBV7-2|many|TRBD2|17
TGTGCCAGCAGCTTAGGGTATAGCGGGAGGCTCGGCTACGAGCAGTACTTC
CASSLGYSGRLGYEQYF
>TRBJ1-1|TRBV29-1|NA|NA|13
TGCAGCGTTCAGAAGGCATTGAACACTGAAGCTTTCTTT
CSVQKALNTEAFF
>TRBJ2-2|TRBV6-2/TRBV6-3|many|NA|16
TGTGCCAGCAGCCCTCCGGGACACAAGAACACCGGGGAGCTGTTTTTT
CASSPPGHKNTGELFF
>TRBJ2-7|TRBV5-1|many|TRBD1|13
TGCGCCAGCGCCGGGACAGGGGGCTCCGAGCAGTACTTC
CASAGTGGSEQYF
>TRBJ1-5|TRBV20-1|many|TRBD1|16
TGCAGTGGGGGGGACAGGGGGACATATAGCAATCAGCCCCAGCATTTT
CSGGDRGTYSNQPQHF
>TRBJ2-3|TRBV4-3|many|TRBD2|16
TGCGCCAGCAGCCAACTAATAGCGGGAGGGGTGGATACGCAGTATTTT
CASSQLIAGGVDTQYF
>TRBJ2-1|TRBV12-3/TRBV12-4|many|TRBD2|15
TGTGCCAGCACAGGACTAGCGGGATCCTACAATGAGCAGTTCTTC
CASTGLAGSYNEQFF
>TRBJ2-1|TRBV7-6|medium-sized|TRBD2|19
TGTGCCAGCAGCTTAGGTCGTCTAGCGGGAGTAAGGCATTACAATGAGCAGTTCTTC
CASSLGRLAGVRHYNEQFF
>TRBJ2-7|TRBV6-1|many|NA|15
TGTGCCAGCAGTGAAAATGGGCGGAAACCCCTCGAGCAGTACTTC
CASSENGRKPLEQYF
>TRBJ1-2|TRBV24-1|many|NA|15
TGTGCCACCAGTGATTTTGGGACACCGGCCTATGGCTACACCTTC
CATSDFGTPAYGYTF
>TRBJ2-7|TRBV5-1|many|NA|14
TGCGCCAGCAGCTTGGAGGGCTTCTCCTACGAGCAGTACTTC
CASSLEGFSYEQYF
>TRBJ2-1|TRBV6-5|few|TRBD1|16
TGTGCCAGCAGTTCCACGCCGGGACAGGGGGCATCAGAGCAGTTCTTC
CASSSTPGQGASEQFF
>TRBJ2-5|TRBV5-4|many|TRBD1|17
TGTGCCAGCAGCCCGGGATCCAGGACAGGGGAGCGGGAGACCCAGTACTTC
CASSPGSRTGERETQYF
>TRBJ1-6|TRBV20-1|many|NA|15
TGCAGTGCTAGAGTTGATCAGGGGCCTAATTCACCCCTCCACTTT
CSARVDQGPNSPLHF
>TRBJ1-1|TRBV5-1|many|NA|15
TGCGCCAGCAGCTTGGTATCAGGGGTGAACACTGAAGCTTTCTTT
CASSLVSGVNTEAFF
>TRBJ1-2|TRBV12-3/TRBV12-4|many|TRBD1|13
TGTGCCAGCACCCCAACAGGGGTCCATGGCTACACCTTC
CASTPTGVHGYTF
>TRBJ2-1|TRBV20-1|few|NA|14
TGCAGTGTCCCTTGGAGGGGGGGATACAATGAGCAGTTCTTC
CSVPWRGGYNEQFF
>TRBJ2-1|TRBV3-1|few|NA|14
TGTGCCAGCAGCCAGCCCTACAGGGACAATGAGCAGTTCTTC
CASSQPYRDNEQFF
>TRBJ2-7|TRBV27|few|TRBD1|14
TGTGCCAGCAGGGGACAGGGAGGTTCCTACGAGCAGTACTTC
CASRGQGGSYEQYF
>TRBJ1-6|TRBV20-1|many|TRBD1|15
TGCAGTGCTAGAGTCCAACAGGGGGGGAATTCACCCCTCCACTTT
CSARVQQGGNSPLHF
>TRBJ2-3|TRBV14|medium-sized|TRBD2|16
TGTGCCAGCAGCCAGCTGACTAGCGGGGGGGCAGATACGCAGTATTTT
CASSQLTSGGADTQYF
>TRBJ2-7|TRBV5-4|many|NA|13
TGTGCCAGCAGCTTGGACTATACCTACGAGCAGTACTTC
CASSLDYTYEQYF
>TRBJ2-3|TRBV27|few|NA|13
TGTGCCAGCAGTTCCCCAATCACAGATACGCAGTATTTT
CASSSPITDTQYF
>TRBJ2-4|TRBV14|many|TRBD2|19
TGTGCCAGCAGCCAAGACTGGACTAGCTCCCCCTTAGCCAAAAACATTCAGTACTTC
CASSQDWTSSPLAKNIQYF